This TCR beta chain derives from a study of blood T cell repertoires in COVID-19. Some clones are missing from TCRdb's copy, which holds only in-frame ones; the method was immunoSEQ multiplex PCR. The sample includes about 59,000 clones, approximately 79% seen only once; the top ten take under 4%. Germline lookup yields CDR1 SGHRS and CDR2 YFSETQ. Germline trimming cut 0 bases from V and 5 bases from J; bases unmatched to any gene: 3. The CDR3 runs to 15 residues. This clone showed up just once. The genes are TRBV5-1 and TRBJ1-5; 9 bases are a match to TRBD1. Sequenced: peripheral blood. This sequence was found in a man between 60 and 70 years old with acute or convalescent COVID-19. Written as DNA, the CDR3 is TGCGCCAGCAGCTTGGGGGACAGGGAGGATCAGCCCCAGCATTTT. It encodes CASSLGDREDQPQHF.